The TCR beta chain under discussion was sequenced for a study of T cells in Graves' hyperthyroidism and ophthalmopathy. Germline V gene sequence: CDR1 SGHTA, CDR2 FQGNSA. V gave up 3 bases and J gave up 4 bases, with 13 bases separating them. The CDR3 has 15 amino acids. Amplification targeted TCR beta CDR3 regions from RNA transcripts. Initially, a first-round RT-PCR of the TCR CDR3 employed the HTBI primer set. One entry per CDR3 protein, called by TCRdb with MiXCR from the multiplex PCR reads. The sample has some 600,000 distinct CDR3 sequences; roughly 50% are singletons. Sequencing was carried out using peripheral blood or thyroid tissue (not recorded which). V usage is TRBV7-2 and J usage is TRBJ1-5; D is uncertain. The TCR originated in a woman between 18 and 30 years old with Graves' hyperthyroidism. The CDR3 reads CASSFSAGWNQPQHF. The CDR3 DNA reads TGTGCCAGCAGCTTTTCGGCGGGGTGGAATCAGCCCCAGCATTTT.